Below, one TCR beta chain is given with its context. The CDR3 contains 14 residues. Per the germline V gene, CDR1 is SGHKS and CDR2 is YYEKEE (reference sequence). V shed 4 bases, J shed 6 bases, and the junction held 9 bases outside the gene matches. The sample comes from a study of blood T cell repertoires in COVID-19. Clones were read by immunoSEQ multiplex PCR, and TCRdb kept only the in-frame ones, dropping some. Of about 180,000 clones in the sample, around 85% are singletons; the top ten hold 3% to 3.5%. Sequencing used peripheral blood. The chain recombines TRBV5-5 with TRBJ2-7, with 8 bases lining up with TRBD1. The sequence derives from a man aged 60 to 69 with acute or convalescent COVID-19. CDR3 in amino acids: CASSPGQGSFEQYF. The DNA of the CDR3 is TGTGCCAGCAGCCCAGGACAGGGATCATTCGAGCAGTACTTC. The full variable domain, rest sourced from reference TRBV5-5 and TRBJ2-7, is DAGVTQSPTHLIKTRGQQVTLRCSPISGHKSVSWYQQVLGQGPQFIFQYYEKEERGRGNFPDRFSARQFPNYSSELNVNALLLGDSALYLCASSPGQGSFEQYFGPGTRLTVT.